The rows below give T cell receptor beta chains drawn from one sample of a study of T cell responses to AZD1222 COVID-19 vaccine. The method was immunoSEQ multiplex PCR; TCRdb's version includes in-frame clones alone and lacks a portion of them. The sample carries over 100,000 clones, 75% to 90% recorded once. This specimen consisted of peripheral blood, obtained on day 0 of AZD1222 vaccination. These TCRs come from an adult in good health. Each CDR3 is given with its conserved first and last residue. The D gene is left open where the match is weak. Clone sizes are given selectively: once, few, many, or a class where the clone is expanded.

TRBJ2-6,TRBV6-5,.,.,TGTGCCAGTGAAGGGGGGGCAGCTGGGGCCAACGTCCTGACTTTC,CASEGGAAGANVLTF
TRBJ1-5,TRBV30,.,.,TGTGCCTGGAGTGTAAGGGGGAATCAGCCCCAGCATTTT,CAWSVRGNQPQHF
TRBJ2-7,TRBV6-2/TRBV6-3,.,.,TGTGCCAGCAGCGACCCCGCTCCGGTCCCCACCTACGAGCAGTACTTC,CASSDPAPVPTYEQYF
TRBJ2-3,TRBV5-1,TRBD2,once,TGCGCCAGCAGCTTGGAGCCTAGCGGGAGGGCCGGGGATACGCAGTATTTT,CASSLEPSGRAGDTQYF
TRBJ1-5,TRBV28,TRBD1,.,TGTGCCAGCAGTTTGGTAAGGGGGCGGCAGCCCCAGCATTTT,CASSLVRGRQPQHF
TRBJ2-7,TRBV28,TRBD2,once,TGTGCCAGCAGTTTGTCCCAGCGGGGGGTCCCCTACGAGCAGTACTTC,CASSLSQRGVPYEQYF
TRBJ1-5,TRBV7-2,TRBD1,.,TGTGCCAGCAGCACCCGGACAGGTCAGCCCCAGCATTTT,CASSTRTGQPQHF
TRBJ1-5,TRBV6-6,TRBD1,.,TGTGCCATTTCACAGGGGTACCCGGGGCCCCAGCATTTT,CAISQGYPGPQHF
TRBJ1-3,TRBV23-1,.,.,TGCGCCAGCAGTCAGGTGACGAAAGGGTACAGAAACACCATATATTTT,CASSQVTKGYRNTIYF
TRBJ2-1,TRBV3-1/TRBV3-2,TRBD2,.,TGTGCCAGCAGCCAAGATCTCGGGCAGGGCGGGGGTGAGCAGTTCTTC,CASSQDLGQGGGEQFF
TRBJ1-4,TRBV19,TRBD1,few,TGTGCCGGTCTCCGGCCCAGGGGGGATGAAAAACTGTTTTTT,CAGLRPRGDEKLFF
TRBJ1-2,TRBV4-1,.,.,TGCGCCAGCAGCCCCCCCCCGGGGGGAGCTAACTATGGCTACACCTTC,CASSPPPGGANYGYTF
TRBJ1-1,TRBV7-3,.,.,TGTGCCAGCAGCTTATCGGGGGGCACTGAAGCTTTCTTT,CASSLSGGTEAFF
TRBJ1-2,TRBV3-1/TRBV3-2,.,.,TGTGCCAGCAGCCAAGGTCGGGCAGGAACCTATGGCTACACCTTC,CASSQGRAGTYGYTF
TRBJ1-1,TRBV7-3,.,.,TGTGCCAGCAGCTTAAGACGTGAAACTGAAGCTTTCTTT,CASSLRRETEAFF
TRBJ2-7,TRBV3-1/TRBV3-2,.,.,TGTGCCAGCAGCCAAGACCCCAGGGCCTCCTACGAGCAGTACTTC,CASSQDPRASYEQYF
TRBJ2-7,TRBV28,TRBD1,.,TGTGCCAGCACCATGACAGGGCTATTTCGCGAGCAGTACTTC,CASTMTGLFREQYF
TRBJ2-1,TRBV6-1,.,.,TGTGCCAGCAGTGAACAATGGAGCTCCTACAATGAGCAGTTCTTC,CASSEQWSSYNEQFF
TRBJ1-1,TRBV19,.,.,TGTGCCAGTAGTATCAGTTCTATCGACGCCCGGGCGGACACTGAAGCTTTCTTT,CASSISSIDARADTEAFF
TRBJ1-6,TRBV27,.,.,TGTGCCAGCAGTTTAGTTGGTCTTCAGGGTTGGAATTCACCCCTCCACTTT,CASSLVGLQGWNSPLHF
TRBJ1-3,TRBV7-2,.,once,TGTGCCAGCAGCTTACGGACTGCCTTCTCTGGAAACACCATATATTTT,CASSLRTAFSGNTIYF
TRBJ2-3,TRBV10-3,TRBD1,.,TGTGCCATCAGCACAGGGGGCCCCCCAGATACGCAGTATTTT,CAISTGGPPDTQYF
TRBJ1-2,TRBV28,TRBD1,.,TGTGCCAGCAGCACGACAGGGGGCGGTTATGGCTACACCTTC,CASSTTGGGYGYTF
TRBJ2-2,TRBV4-2,TRBD2,.,TGTGCCAGCAGCCCTCACGGGACTAGCATTTGGACCGGGGAGCTGTTTTTT,CASSPHGTSIWTGELFF
TRBJ2-7,TRBV5-5,TRBD1,.,TGTGCCAGCAGCTTTGTAAACAGGGGCAACGAGCAGTACTTC,CASSFVNRGNEQYF
TRBJ2-6,TRBV7-2,.,.,TGTGCCAGCAGCTTTCTAGGGCGCGGAAAATCCGGGGCCAACGTCCTGACTTTC,CASSFLGRGKSGANVLTF
TRBJ1-5,TRBV2,TRBD1,.,TGTGCCAGCAGTGGACAGGGGGTGGGAAATCAGCCCCAGCATTTT,CASSGQGVGNQPQHF
TRBJ1-5,TRBV28,.,.,TGTGCCAGCAGTTTATTCGGTCAGCCCCAGCATTTT,CASSLFGQPQHF
TRBJ1-2,TRBV4-3,.,.,TGCGCCAGCAGCCAAGAGGGGGCAGGAGAAGGCTACACCTTC,CASSQEGAGEGYTF
TRBJ1-1,TRBV6-2/TRBV6-3,.,.,TGTGCCAGCAGTTACGGCAAGAACACTGAAGCTTTCTTT,CASSYGKNTEAFF
TRBJ2-3,TRBV7-2,.,.,TGTGCCAGCAGCTTAACGTGGGCTAGAGATACGCAGTATTTT,CASSLTWARDTQYF
TRBJ2-7,TRBV20-1,TRBD1,.,TGCAGTGCTAGTGGGACAGTCTACGAGCAGTACTTC,CSASGTVYEQYF
TRBJ1-5,TRBV30,TRBD1,.,TGTGCCTGGAGCCCGACAGGGGCAAGCAATCAGCCCCAGCATTTT,CAWSPTGASNQPQHF
TRBJ2-5,TRBV7-8,TRBD2,.,TGTGCCAGCAGCTTAGGTAGCGGGGGAGGGATGGAGACCCAGTACTTC,CASSLGSGGGMETQYF
TRBJ1-5,TRBV7-2,.,once,TGTGCCAGCGCACAAACAGGGAGTCAGCCCCAGCATTTT,CASAQTGSQPQHF
TRBJ2-5,TRBV23-1,.,.,TGCGCCAGCAGTCAATGGTCGAGGAGGAGAAGGGTAATTGTCCAAGAGACCCAGTACTTC,CASSQWSRRRRVIVQETQYF
TRBJ1-4,TRBV15,TRBD1,.,TGTGCCACCAGCAGCGGACAGGGTTTGTCGACTAATGAAAAACTGTTTTTT,CATSSGQGLSTNEKLFF
TRBJ1-6,TRBV30,.,.,TGTGCCTGGAGAACAGGAAATAATTCACCCCTCCACTTT,CAWRTGNNSPLHF
TRBJ1-3,TRBV2,TRBD1,.,TGTGCCAGCAGCCGAGGGACAGATGGAAACACCATATATTTT,CASSRGTDGNTIYF
TRBJ1-2,TRBV27,.,once,TGTGCCAGCAGTTTGAAGTCGACAGGCGGTAACTATGGCTACACCTTC,CASSLKSTGGNYGYTF
TRBJ1-3,TRBV4-1,TRBD1,few,TGCGCCAGCAGCCACAACAGGGGCCTTTATGGAAACACCATATATTTT,CASSHNRGLYGNTIYF
TRBJ2-5,TRBV3-1/TRBV3-2,.,once,TGTGCCAGCAGCCAAGGGAGCCGGGAGACCCAGTACTTC,CASSQGSRETQYF
TRBJ2-7,TRBV18,.,once,TGTGCCAGCTCACCAATCCCGGGGGCAAACGAGCAGTACTTC,CASSPIPGANEQYF
TRBJ1-5,TRBV27,TRBD1,once,TGTGCCAGCAGCCAGACAGGGGGTAGCAATCAGCCCCAGCATTTT,CASSQTGGSNQPQHF
TRBJ2-7,TRBV9,.,.,TGTGCCAGCAGCGGAGGGAGCGGGTATAGCTCCTACGAGCAGTACTTC,CASSGGSGYSSYEQYF
TRBJ1-2,TRBV28,.,.,TGTGCCAGCAGCCGGGCGGGGGTTGGCTACACCTTC,CASSRAGVGYTF
TRBJ1-5,TRBV15,.,.,TGTGCCACCAGCAGAGCACCCGGGTTTGGCAATCAGCCCCAGCATTTT,CATSRAPGFGNQPQHF
TRBJ2-1,TRBV28,.,.,TGTGCCAGCGGAAACAATGAGCAGTTCTTC,CASGNNEQFF
TRBJ2-5,TRBV6-5,.,.,TGTGCCAGCAGTTATCAGGGGAGGGGAGAGACCCAGTACTTC,CASSYQGRGETQYF
TRBJ2-7,TRBV19,.,.,TGTGCCAGTAGTATTGAGGCCGGTTATTACGAGCAGTACTTC,CASSIEAGYYEQYF
TRBJ2-7,TRBV5-1,TRBD2,.,TGCGCCAGCAGCTCCGCGGGAGGATACGAGCAGTACTTC,CASSSAGGYEQYF
TRBJ1-6,TRBV28,.,.,TGTGCCAGCAGTCAAACGGGTTCACCCCTCCACTTT,CASSQTGSPLHF
TRBJ2-3,TRBV6-2/TRBV6-3,TRBD2,.,TGTGCCAGCAGTTGGACTAGCGGCACAGATACGCAGTATTTT,CASSWTSGTDTQYF
TRBJ1-2,TRBV9,.,.,TGTGCCAGCAGCGTAGAAATGGGGACGGACTATGGCTACACCTTC,CASSVEMGTDYGYTF